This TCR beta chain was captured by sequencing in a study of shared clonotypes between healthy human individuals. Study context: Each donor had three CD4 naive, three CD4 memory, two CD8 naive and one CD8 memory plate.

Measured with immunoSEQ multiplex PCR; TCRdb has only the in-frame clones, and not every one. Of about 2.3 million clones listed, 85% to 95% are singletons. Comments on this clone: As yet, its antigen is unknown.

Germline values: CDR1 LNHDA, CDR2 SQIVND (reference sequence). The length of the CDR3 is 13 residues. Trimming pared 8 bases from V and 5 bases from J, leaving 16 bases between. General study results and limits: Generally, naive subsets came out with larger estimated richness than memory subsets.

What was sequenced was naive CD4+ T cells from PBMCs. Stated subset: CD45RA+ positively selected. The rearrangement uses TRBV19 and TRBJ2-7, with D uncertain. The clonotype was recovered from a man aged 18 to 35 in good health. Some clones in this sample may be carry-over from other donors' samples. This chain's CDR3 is CASGQRSGDEQYF. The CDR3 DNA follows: TGTGCCAGTGGGCAGCGTTCTGGGGACGAGCAGTACTTC.